These T cell receptor beta chains were read from a single sample in a study of control samples from healthy donors and cancer patients. TCRdb's copy holds only in-frame clones and misses some; the assay was immunoSEQ multiplex PCR. Seen here are just over 150,000 clones, about 90% observed once, and the top ten hold around 13%. Sequenced: blood. These receptors originate from a man aged 25-45 years in good health. CDR3s include the opening cysteine and the closing phenylalanine or tryptophan. Fields, in order: D gene, J gene, V gene, clone size, CDR3 DNA, CDR3 protein. D genes are given only for firm matches. The size field is filled for only some rows; it gives once, few, many or a size class.

NA | TRBJ1-1 | TRBV18 | once | TGTGCCAGCTCACCAGCAGGGTCGAACACTGAAGCTTTCTTT | CASSPAGSNTEAFF
NA | TRBJ2-7 | TRBV6-2/TRBV6-3 | NA | TGTGCCAGCAGTTACGGGGAAGGGTACGAGCAGTACTTC | CASSYGEGYEQYF
NA | TRBJ1-1 | TRBV6-4 | NA | TGTGCCAGCAAGTCAGGTTCTGGGACTGAAGCTTTCTTT | CASKSGSGTEAFF
NA | TRBJ2-3 | TRBV5-1 | NA | TGCGCCAGCAGCCCGGGCTACCTCGAAGATACGCAGTATTTT | CASSPGYLEDTQYF
NA | TRBJ1-4 | TRBV5-1 | once | TGCGCCAGCAGCTACGACAGCCCTGCAACTAATGAAAAACTGTTTTTT | CASSYDSPATNEKLFF
NA | TRBJ2-5 | TRBV7-9 | once | TGTGCCAGCAGCCCAAACATTGAGACCCAGTACTTC | CASSPNIETQYF
NA | TRBJ2-1 | TRBV7-3 | NA | TGTGCCAGCAGTCGGACTAGGGGGGCCTACAATGAGCAGTTCTTC | CASSRTRGAYNEQFF
NA | TRBJ2-1 | TRBV4-2 | NA | TGTGCCAGCAGCCAAGCTACCATAGGAAATGAGCAGTTCTTC | CASSQATIGNEQFF
NA | TRBJ2-5 | TRBV3-1/TRBV3-2 | NA | TGTGCCAGCAGCCCCTTTGGGGAGACCCAGTACTTC | CASSPFGETQYF
NA | TRBJ2-3 | TRBV29-1 | NA | TGCAGCGTTGAGATACTAAAACCGTTCACAGATACGCAGTATTTT | CSVEILKPFTDTQYF
NA | TRBJ2-1 | TRBV9 | NA | TGTGCCAGCAGAGAGGGGGACGGTTATTACAATGAGCAGTTCTTC | CASREGDGYYNEQFF
NA | TRBJ2-1 | TRBV10-3 | NA | TGTGCCATCAGTGAATCGTTGGACAGCTCCTACAATGAGCAGTTCTTC | CAISESLDSSYNEQFF
NA | TRBJ2-7 | TRBV28 | NA | TGTGCCAGCAAGGATGCCTACGAGCAGTACTTC | CASKDAYEQYF
TRBD1 | TRBJ1-1 | TRBV5-6 | NA | TGTGCCAGCAGCCCGACAGGGTCGAGAGAGAACACTGAAGCTTTCTTT | CASSPTGSRENTEAFF
TRBD1 | TRBJ1-1 | TRBV28 | NA | TGTGCCAGCAGCCCCAACAGGGGAGCTTTCTTT | CASSPNRGAFF
NA | TRBJ1-2 | TRBV5-8 | NA | TGTGCCAGCAGCTCGAATTACGCTCCCGGGACCGGGTCTAGAGGCTACACCTTC | CASSSNYAPGTGSRGYTF
NA | TRBJ1-3 | TRBV28 | NA | TGTGCCAGCAGTTTACGAGGGGCTGGAAACACCATATATTTT | CASSLRGAGNTIYF
TRBD1 | TRBJ2-1 | TRBV5-4 | NA | TGTGCCAGCAGCTTAGGCGGACAGGGACCCAATGAGCAGTTCTTC | CASSLGGQGPNEQFF
NA | TRBJ2-7 | TRBV7-6 | NA | TGTGCCAGCAGCTTAGATGTTGGGCTATCCTACGAGCAGTACTTC | CASSLDVGLSYEQYF
NA | TRBJ1-2 | TRBV27 | NA | TGTGCCAGCGGTGCGTTTGGCTATGGCTACACCTTC | CASGAFGYGYTF
TRBD2 | TRBJ2-1 | TRBV27 | NA | TGTGCCAGCAGTTCCCTTACTAGCGGGGACTACAATGAGCAGTTCTTC | CASSSLTSGDYNEQFF
NA | TRBJ2-7 | TRBV5-1 | NA | TGCGCCAGCAGCCTGCCGGGGGTAGGGTCCTACGAGCAGTACTTC | CASSLPGVGSYEQYF
NA | TRBJ2-2 | TRBV15 | NA | TGTGCCACCAGCAGAGTGCAGGTTTTTGCCGGGGAGCTGTTTTTT | CATSRVQVFAGELFF